The next 12 T cell receptor beta chains were all read from a single sample in a study of blood T cell repertoires in COVID-19. Libraries were prepared by immunoSEQ multiplex PCR; TCRdb keeps only in-frame clonotypes and omits some of them. The sample includes around 150,000 clones, approximately 84% seen only once; the top ten take around 8.1%. The sample comprised peripheral blood. The receptor set was obtained from a woman aged 55-70 years with COVID-19, enrolled during active disease.

The chain combines TRBV6-5 with TRBJ1-2; maybe TRBD1 (5 bases). This CDR3 comprises 14 residues. The germline V and J ends were trimmed by 0 bases and 14 bases, with 19 bases remaining between them. Germline CDR1 is MNHEY and CDR2 is SVGAGI. This chain's CDR3 is CASSYSAINAGLTF. The CDR3 DNA follows: TGTGCCAGCAGTTACTCGGCAATAAATGCAGGGCTTACCTTC.

The chain recombines TRBV6-1 with TRBJ2-7; D ambiguous. CDR1 is MNHNS, CDR2 SASEGT, per germline. Trimming stripped 0 bases from V and 1 base from J, with 13 bases between. The CDR3 is 16 amino acids. The CDR3: CASSEARASSSYEQYV. CDR3 DNA sequence: TGTGCCAGCAGTGAAGCGAGAGCATCTTCTTCCTACGAGCAGTACGTC.

The chain is built from TRBV19 and TRBJ1-6; D gene ambiguous. Trimming pared 8 bases from V and 10 bases from J, leaving 15 bases between. CDR1 LNHDA and CDR2 SQIVND come from the germline V gene (reference sequence). The CDR3 runs to 13 residues. The CDR3 sequence is CASSSGSWSPLHF. The CDR3 nucleotides read TGTGCCAGTTCGTCGGGGAGTTGGTCACCCCTCCACTTT.

V and J are TRBV11-3 and TRBJ2-1; 11 bases fit TRBD2. This CDR3 contains 18 residues. Trimming at V came to 1 base and at J to 0 bases, leaving 5 bases not matched to a gene. Germline lookup yields CDR1 SGHNT and CDR2 YENEEA. CDR3 DNA: TGTGCCAGCAGCTTAGGTCGGACTAGCGGGTACTCCTACAATGAGCAGTTCTTC. Translated: CASSLGRTSGYSYNEQFF.

This clone was counted a single time. V and J are TRBV18 and TRBJ1-2, with D possibly matching TRBD1 (5 bases). Looked up from germline, CDR1 is KGHSH and CDR2 is LQKENI. The V end was cut by 2 bases, the J end by 0 bases, with 13 bases between. The CDR3 runs to 16 residues. The CDR3 DNA is TGTGCCAGCTCACCAGGTCAGGGCTCAGCTAACTATGGCTACACCTTC. This gives the protein CASSPGQGSANYGYTF. The variable domain in full, with the rest retrieved from reference TRBV18 and TRBJ1-2, is NAGVMQNPRHLVRRRGQEARLRCSPMKGHSHVYWYRQLPEEGLKFMVYLQKENIIDESGMPKERFSAEFPKEGPSILRIQQVVRGDSAAYFCASSPGQGSANYGYTFGSGTRLTVV.

This clone was recorded only once. The CDR3 protein is CASSYGLGVGYTF. The CDR3 DNA sequence: TGTGCCAGCAGTTACGGCTTGGGAGTTGGCTACACCTTC. The chain links TRBV6-5 to TRBJ1-2; D is unclear. Germline V gene data show CDR1 as MNHEY and CDR2 as SVGAGI. There are 13 residues in the CDR3. V was shortened by 2 bases and J by 7 bases, with 11 bases between the two germline ends.

This chain links TRBV3-1 (or the pseudogene TRBV3-2) with TRBJ1-1; TRBD1 matches 7 bases. Germline V lookup: CDR1 LGHDT, CDR2 YNNKEL (reference sequence). This CDR3 is built from 12 residues. Trimming at V came to 6 bases and at J to 7 bases, leaving 5 bases not matched to a gene. In DNA, the CDR3 is TGTGCCAGCAGGAGACAGGGAAATGAAGCTTTCTTT. The encoded protein is CASRRQGNEAFF.

The chain has TRBV5-6 and TRBJ2-1; no clear D. Germline lookup yields CDR1 SGHDT and CDR2 YYEEEE. The CDR3 covers 15 residues. V lost 1 base and J lost 0, with 8 bases in between. The DNA of the CDR3 is TGTGCCAGCAGCTTGCGGTTTATCTCCTACAATGAGCAGTTCTTC. It encodes CASSLRFISYNEQFF.

In DNA form, the CDR3 reads TGTGCCAGCAGCTTAGAGCAGATGACAGTAAAAGATCAGCCCCAGCATTTT. Translating it yields CASSLEQMTVKDQPQHF. The chain joins TRBV7-6 to TRBJ1-5; TRBD1 is a possible D gene (5 bases). CDR1 and CDR2 from the germline V gene are SGHVS and FNYEAQ. V lost 1 base, J lost 5 bases, and 18 bases lay in between. The CDR3 spans 17 residues.

The rearrangement uses TRBV5-4 and TRBJ1-1, with D possibly matching TRBD1 (6 bases). The CDR3 runs to 14 residues. Trimming removed 4 bases from V and 1 base from J, with 11 bases in between. Germline V lookup: CDR1 SGHNT, CDR2 YYREEE (reference sequence). The CDR3 is CASSVGQRNTEAFF. The CDR3 nucleotides read TGTGCCAGCAGCGTTGGACAGAGGAACACTGAAGCTTTCTTT.

The V gene is TRBV6-1, the J gene TRBJ1-5, with 7 bases that match TRBD1. Germline CDR1 reads MNHNS; CDR2 reads SASEGT. With V trimmed by 0 bases and J by 4 bases, 3 bases remained unmatched. CDR3 length: 15 amino acids. CDR3 residues: CASSEAGQQNQPQHF. As DNA, the CDR3 is TGTGCCAGCAGTGAAGCGGGACAGCAAAATCAGCCCCAGCATTTT.

The chain couples TRBV12-2 to TRBJ2-3; TRBD2 is taken as the D call from the table, unchecked against the DNA. TRBV12-2 is deemed a pseudogene. The CDR3 runs to 16 residues. The CDR3 sequence is CASRTPGVGVGDTQYF. CDR3 in DNA: TGTGCAAGTCGCACACCCGGGGTGGGAGTAGGGGATACGCAGTATTTT.